The T cell receptor beta chain under discussion was sequenced for a study of memory B cells and T cells in multiple sclerosis. Study-level findings and limits: Compartments had unequal clone-set sizes, affecting shared clonotype counts.

As concerns this clone: Its target is not known.

Trimming pared 3 bases from V and 1 base from J, leaving 15 bases between. The CDR3 runs to 16 residues. Germline assignment: CDR1 SGHTA and CDR2 FQGNSA. The data were produced by immunoSEQ multiplex PCR, yet TCRdb's version contains in-frame clones alone and is incomplete. Among 12,000 to 15,000 clones listed, approximately 69% were seen once. The V call is TRBV7-2, the J call TRBJ1-1; a possible D gene is TRBD1 (5 bases). The source material was memory (CD45RO+) CD4+ T cells from blood. The TCR originated in a human donor with multiple sclerosis. The CDR3 reads CASSLGGARGNTEAFF. The CDR3 nucleotides read TGTGCCAGCAGCTTGGGAGGGGCTCGGGGGAACACTGAAGCTTTCTTT.